Listed here are 9 T cell receptor beta chains from one sample, sequenced in a study of T-cell memory formation after mild COVID-19. TCRdb re-analysed the 5' RACE reads in MiXCR, keeping a single row per CDR3 protein. This table holds 150,000 to 200,000 distinct CDR3 sequences, 15% to 20% found once. Source material: PBMCs or a T cell subset sorted from them (not recorded which). These receptors came from an adult woman who had mild COVID-19 (a few samples of this study predate the infection). Cell type and time point are not known.

The chain carries TRBV5-1 and TRBJ2-1; TRBD2 matches 9 bases. Trimming at V came to 9 bases and at J to 5 bases, leaving 9 bases not matched to a gene. The CDR3 extends over 14 amino acids. The germline V gene has CDR1 SGHRS and CDR2 YFSETQ. The CDR3 sequence is CATAPGLAHNEQFF. CDR3 sequence (DNA): TGCGCCACCGCACCGGGACTAGCCCACAATGAGCAGTTCTTC.

This clonotype was picked up a small number of times. This chain joins TRBV6-1 and TRBJ2-7, with D perhaps matching TRBD1 (6 bases). The V and J ends lost 4 bases and 8 bases respectively, with 15 bases between them. Germline lookup yields CDR1 MNHNS and CDR2 SASEGT. CDR3 length: 13 amino acids. CDR3 region: CASSGQVGKKQYF. CDR3 nucleotide sequence: TGTGCCAGCAGTGGACAGGTGGGAAAGAAGCAGTACTTC.

J is TRBJ2-5 and V is TRBV11-2; 10 positions agree with TRBD2. J gave up 6 bases and V 4 bases, and 8 bases lay outside the gene matches. CDR1 is SGHAT and CDR2 is FQNNGV in the germline V gene. The CDR3 sequence is 15 residues long. Here the CDR3 reads CASSSLAGAFQTQYF. The CDR3 bases are TGTGCCAGCAGCTCGCTAGCGGGGGCCTTTCAGACCCAGTACTTC.

This clonotype has more than one count but fewer than ten. The V and J genes are TRBV20-1 and TRBJ2-1, with 9 bases fitting TRBD2. Germline V lookup: CDR1 DFQATT, CDR2 SNEGSKA (reference sequence). The CDR3 is 15 amino acids. The V segment lost 1 base and the J segment 8 bases; nucleotides outside the gene matches: 9. CDR3 coding DNA: TGCAGTGCTAGAGCCACTAGCGGGCCCACGGATGAGCAGTTCTTC. It is translated as CSARATSGPTDEQFF.

This chain uses TRBV12-3 or TRBV12-4 with TRBJ1-2; TRBD1 is a possible D gene (5 bases). This CDR3 has 16 residues. Trimming removed 6 bases at V and 2 bases at J, with 19 bases between. CDR3 region: CASSRFSTATNYGYTF. CDR3 sequence (DNA): TGTGCCAGCAGCCGGTTTTCGACAGCCACCAACTATGGCTACACCTTC.

This rearrangement joins TRBV11-2 to TRBJ2-5, with D uncertain. Germline values: CDR1 SGHAT, CDR2 FQNNGV. The V end lost 4 bases, the J end lost 1 base, and 13 bases lay between the germline ends. The CDR3 consists of 15 residues. The CDR3 DNA reads as TGTGCCAGCAGCTCTCGGGCAGTTTTCCAAGAGACCCAGTACTTC. Translation: CASSSRAVFQETQYF. The whole variable domain, filled in from reference TRBV11-2 and TRBJ2-5, reads EAGVAQSPRYKIIEKRQSVAFWCNPISGHATLYWYQQILGQGPKLLIQFQNNGVVDDSQLPKDRFSAERLKGVDSTLKIQPAKLEDSAVYLCASSSRAVFQETQYFGPGTRLLVL.

This clonotype was counted between two and nine times. V is TRBV18 and J is TRBJ1-1, with no clear D. CDR3 length: 14 amino acids. Trimming took 3 bases from V and 0 from J, leaving 8 bases between them. CDR1 is KGHSH, CDR2 LQKENI, per germline. The CDR3 DNA follows: TGTGCCAGCTCACCGTTTAGGGTGAACACTGAAGCTTTCTTT. Its translation: CASSPFRVNTEAFF.

The V and J genes are TRBV6-5 and TRBJ2-7; 15 bases align to TRBD2. CDR1 and CDR2 from the germline V gene are MNHEY and SVGAGI. The junction had 8 bases not matched to a gene; V was cut back by 2 bases and J by 3 bases. There are 18 residues in the CDR3. The chain's CDR3 is CASSYQTGLAGGFYEQYF. The CDR3 DNA sequence: TGTGCCAGCAGTTACCAAACCGGACTAGCGGGAGGGTTCTACGAGCAGTACTTC.

The V call is TRBV20-1, the J call TRBJ2-2; D may be TRBD1 (5 bases). V gave up 5 bases and J gave up 6 bases, with 13 bases separating them. The CDR3 loop spans 13 amino acids. Per germline, CDR1 DFQATT and CDR2 SNEGSKA (reference sequence). The CDR3: CSALRIGAGELFF. The CDR3 DNA follows: TGCAGTGCTCTTCGTATAGGGGCCGGGGAGCTGTTTTTT.